The T cell receptor (beta chain) under discussion was sequenced for a study of blood T cell repertoires in COVID-19. Study background: Collection of acute and convalescent COVID-19 samples took place in the United States, Italy and Spain. T cells, B-cell-depleted T cells, or PBMCs supplied cDNA or gDNA.

Per germline, CDR1 SGHTA and CDR2 FQGNSA. The CDR3 is made up of 19 amino acids. J gave up 0 bases and V 5 bases, and 15 bases lay outside the gene matches. Exposed enrollees had met someone with a PCR-confirmed or clinician-diagnosed COVID-19 case at some point within the 2 weeks before study entry. Sequencing was performed with immunoSEQ multiplex PCR; in TCRdb, only in-frame clones are kept and a portion is missing. The sample consists of 300,000 to 400,000 clones, 85% of them appearing once. Source material: PBMCs or T cells enriched from blood (not recorded which). This receptor was taken from a woman aged 25 to 45 who had been exposed to COVID-19. The chain carries TRBV7-2 and TRBJ1-3; 8 bases are shared with TRBD1. The DNA of the CDR3 is TGTGCCAGCAGCCAGACAGGGGTTTTTACCTGGTACTCTGGAAACACCATATATTTT. Translation: CASSQTGVFTWYSGNTIYF.